The rows below give T cell receptor beta chains drawn from one sample of a study of shared clonotypes between healthy human individuals. The protocol was immunoSEQ multiplex PCR, while the TCRdb copy is restricted to in-frame clones and leaves out a portion. The sample has nearly 600,000 clones, roughly 96% seen once. Sequenced input: naive CD8+ T cells sorted from blood. Receptors originate from a woman in her twenties or thirties in good health. The CDR3 runs from the conserved cysteine through the conserved F or W. D genes are given only for firm matches. The size of a clone is reported for some rows only, either as once, few or many, or as a class for expanded clones.

TRBJ1-1 | . | TRBV2 | . | CASSEAVRGTEAFF | TGTGCCAGCAGTGAAGCGGTGAGGGGCACTGAAGCTTTCTTT
TRBJ2-4 | . | TRBV2 | . | CASSEGLELAKNIQYF | TGTGCCAGCAGTGAAGGGTTGGAGTTAGCCAAAAACATTCAGTACTTC
TRBJ2-7 | . | TRBV2 | . | CASSGFEQYF | TGTGCCAGCAGTGGGTTCGAGCAGTACTTC
TRBJ2-7 | . | TRBV9 | . | CASSVATDNSYEQYF | TGTGCCAGCAGCGTAGCCACTGATAACTCCTACGAGCAGTACTTC
TRBJ2-1 | . | TRBV21-1 | . | CASSKGWRMGCDEQFF | TGTGCCAGCAGCAAAGGGTGGCGGATGGGTTGCGATGAGCAGTTCTTC
TRBJ2-7 | . | TRBV6-5 | . | CASSYSGSYEQYF | TGTGCCAGCAGTTACTCAGGGAGTTACGAGCAGTACTTC
TRBJ1-2 | . | TRBV28 | . | CASSDQGFGYTF | TGTGCCAGCAGCGATCAGGGGTTTGGCTACACCTTC
TRBJ1-5 | . | TRBV28 | . | CASSPDRGGLNQPQHF | TGTGCCAGCAGTCCCGACCGAGGAGGGTTGAATCAGCCCCAGCATTTT
TRBJ2-5 | once | TRBV9 | . | CASSEGGNWETQYF | TGTGCCAGCAGCGAAGGGGGGAACTGGGAGACCCAGTACTTC
TRBJ2-7 | once | TRBV4-1 | . | CASSQEVYRADPDEQYF | TGCGCCAGCAGCCAAGAGGTCTACAGGGCCGACCCCGACGAGCAGTACTTC
TRBJ2-6 | once | TRBV27 | TRBD1 | CASRHSGGSGANVLTF | TGTGCCAGCAGACACTCAGGGGGCTCTGGGGCCAACGTCCTGACTTTC
TRBJ1-2 | few | TRBV19 | . | CASSSGGYTF | TGTGCCAGTAGTAGCGGAGGCTACACCTTC
TRBJ2-1 | . | TRBV4-2 | . | CASSQDLGLARNEQFF | TGTGCCAGCAGCCAAGATTTAGGCCTAGCAAGGAATGAGCAGTTCTTC
TRBJ1-5 | . | TRBV10-1 | . | CASSEGLNQPQHF | TGCGCCAGCAGTGAGGGACTGAATCAGCCCCAGCATTTT
TRBJ2-1 | . | TRBV6-5 | . | CASSYPEQFF | TGTGCCAGCAGTTACCCTGAGCAGTTCTTC
TRBJ1-2 | . | TRBV6-5 | . | CASSLQLANYGYTF | TGTGCCAGCAGTCTTCAACTCGCTAACTATGGCTACACCTTC
TRBJ2-3 | . | TRBV27 | TRBD2 | CASSPTSGPDTQYF | TGTGCCAGCAGTCCGACTAGCGGGCCTGATACGCAGTATTTT
TRBJ2-3 | . | TRBV7-3 | TRBD2 | CASSSGGRGTDTQYF | TGTGCCAGCAGCTCGGGCGGGAGGGGCACAGATACGCAGTATTTT
TRBJ2-7 | once | TRBV27 | TRBD2 | CASRAGGSYEQYF | TGTGCCAGCAGGGCGGGAGGTTCCTACGAGCAGTACTTC
TRBJ2-1 | . | TRBV5-1 | TRBD2 | CASSPPSGTWDEQFF | TGCGCCAGCAGCCCGCCTAGCGGGACTTGGGATGAGCAGTTCTTC
TRBJ2-1 | . | TRBV7-2 | TRBD2 | CASSQDGSHLAGPYNEQFF | TGTGCCAGCAGCCAGGACGGGTCCCATCTAGCGGGCCCTTACAATGAGCAGTTCTTC
TRBJ2-1 | . | TRBV7-6 | . | CASSGGTLYNEQFF | TGTGCCAGCAGCGGTGGGACACTCTACAATGAGCAGTTCTTC
TRBJ1-1 | . | TRBV27 | . | CASHGLSNTEAFF | TGTGCCTCCCACGGGTTGTCGAACACTGAAGCTTTCTTT
TRBJ2-3 | . | TRBV7-3 | TRBD2 | CASSLTRATREGDTQYF | TGTGCCAGCAGCTTAACTCGAGCGACGAGGGAGGGAGATACGCAGTATTTT
TRBJ1-4 | once | TRBV29-1 | . | CSARGPGGDNEKLFF | TGCAGCGCCAGGGGCCCGGGAGGCGATAATGAAAAACTGTTTTTT
TRBJ2-7 | . | TRBV7-2 | TRBD1 | CASSFGPGTGDYEQYF | TGTGCCAGCAGCTTTGGCCCCGGGACAGGCGACTACGAGCAGTACTTC
TRBJ2-2 | few | TRBV27 | . | CASSLFGELFF | TGTGCCAGCAGTTTATTCGGGGAGCTGTTTTTT
TRBJ2-3 | . | TRBV28 | TRBD2 | CASSLGHSGTPSTDTQYF | TGTGCCAGCAGTTTAGGTCATAGCGGGACCCCTAGCACAGATACGCAGTATTTT
TRBJ1-5 | once | TRBV28 | . | CASSLRGTNQPQHF | TGTGCCAGCAGTTTAAGGGGAACAAATCAGCCCCAGCATTTT
TRBJ2-5 | . | TRBV6-5 | TRBD2 | CASSYPLAGEETQYF | TGTGCCAGCAGTTACCCACTAGCGGGAGAAGAGACCCAGTACTTC
TRBJ2-3 | . | TRBV19 | TRBD2 | CASSLLAGSTDTQYF | TGTGCCAGTAGTTTACTAGCGGGTTCCACAGATACGCAGTATTTT
TRBJ1-5 | . | TRBV6-6 | . | CATMGPSSNQPQHF | TGTGCCACCATGGGACCGTCGAGCAATCAGCCCCAGCATTTT
TRBJ1-1 | . | TRBV4-1 | TRBD1 | CASSLQGVNTEAFF | TGCGCCAGCAGCCTGCAGGGGGTGAACACTGAAGCTTTCTTT
TRBJ2-2 | . | TRBV30 | TRBD2 | CACQARLAVSGELFF | TGTGCCTGCCAGGCCCGACTAGCGGTTTCCGGGGAGCTGTTTTTT
TRBJ2-7 | . | TRBV7-9 | . | CASSLDLSYEQYF | TGTGCCAGCAGCCTCGACCTCTCCTACGAGCAGTACTTC
TRBJ2-2 | . | TRBV9 | . | CASSPRDLTGELFF | TGTGCCAGCAGCCCCCGGGACCTCACCGGGGAGCTGTTTTTT
TRBJ2-3 | . | TRBV7-3 | TRBD1 | CASSLATGSADTQYF | TGTGCCAGCAGCTTAGCGACAGGGTCCGCAGATACGCAGTATTTT
TRBJ2-5 | . | TRBV25-1 | . | CASSATAVWETQYF | TGTGCCAGCAGTGCCACAGCCGTGTGGGAGACCCAGTACTTC
TRBJ2-7 | . | TRBV27 | . | CASRHYYEQYF | TGTGCCAGCAGGCACTACTACGAGCAGTACTTC
TRBJ2-1 | . | TRBV13 | . | CASSLRLNEQFF | TGTGCCAGCAGCTTAAGACTTAATGAGCAGTTCTTC
TRBJ2-7 | . | TRBV28 | . | CASSGDSRDPYEQYF | TGTGCCAGCAGTGGTGATTCGCGGGATCCCTACGAGCAGTACTTC